The TCR beta chain under discussion was sequenced for a study of CD8 T cell repertoires and HIV-1 epitope variants. In the study overall: Each of Twenty-five Gag and Nef epitope peptides stimulated a separate culture. Controls included no peptide, Ebola AY9 epitope, and a CMV, EBV, flu pool. Tested: three Gag epitope families, Nef HW9 and YT9.

Comments on this clone: The antigen is unknown.

Findings and limits, study-wide: Most of the nine antigen-specific clonotypes appeared cross-reactive to autologous or escape variants.

TCRdb's table, derived via immunoSEQ multiplex PCR, lists solely in-frame clones and lacks some. Seen here are almost 5,500 clones, approximately 61% observed once, and the top ten hold 40% to 45%. Sequencing was carried out using cultured CD8+ T cells derived from PBMCs. The source of this sequence is a male donor with HIV.

The CDR3 bases are TGTGCCAGTACAATGGGAGCGGGAGGGCGGAATGAGCAGTTCTTC. It is translated as CASTMGAGGRNEQFF. This chain links TRBV19 with TRBJ2-1; the match to TRBD2 covers 10 bases. Germline V lookup: CDR1 LNHDA, CDR2 SQIVND (reference sequence). This CDR3 spans 15 amino acids. Germline trimming cut 7 bases from V and 7 bases from J; bases unmatched to any gene: 10.